These T cell receptor beta chains were read from a single sample in a study of identical twins. Each CDR3 protein gets one entry after TCRdb re-called the 5' RACE reads with MiXCR. Of approximately 500,000 distinct CDR3 sequences listed, approximately 24% are singletons. This same sample was also part of a study on T cells expressing NK-cell markers.

Sequences were obtained from CD4+ T cells sorted from blood. The receptors shown here come from a woman between 18 and 29 years old in good health. Each CDR3 is given with its conserved first and last residue.

J gene | V gene | CDR3 protein
TRBJ2-2 | TRBV5-1 | CASGWSLNTGELFF
TRBJ2-1 | TRBV20-1 | CSASGEGEQFF
TRBJ2-7 | TRBV6-1 | CASSKGRNRLEQYF
TRBJ2-5 | TRBV6-4 | CASSEEERGTQYF
TRBJ2-1 | TRBV20-1 | CSVVGVGEQFF
TRBJ1-1 | TRBV29-1 | CSVGTDTGTEAFF
TRBJ1-1 | TRBV3-1 | CASSHNRGSVNTEAFF
TRBJ2-3 | TRBV5-1 | CASSFLARFTDTQYF
TRBJ2-1 | TRBV4-3 | CASSQDWRTSGRAEQFF
TRBJ1-1 | TRBV7-9 | CASSHQPGQGNTEAFF
TRBJ1-5 | TRBV6-5 | CASSYSSDQPQHF
TRBJ1-6 | TRBV6-5 | CASSSWDRGNSPLHF
TRBJ1-1 | TRBV12-3/TRBV12-4 | CASSSRQGLEAFF
TRBJ1-2 | TRBV15 | CATSPSWGIGYTF
TRBJ2-7 | TRBV6-5 | CASSYLSSGASYEQYF
TRBJ2-2 | TRBV7-3 | CASSRDRDTGELFF
TRBJ2-7 | TRBV5-5 | CASSLVPNSGSYEQYF
TRBJ2-7 | TRBV7-9 | CASRLHTGYEQYF
TRBJ2-3 | TRBV5-5 | CASSLVSVDTQYF
TRBJ2-3 | TRBV12-3/TRBV12-4 | CASRYHVSASGGGTQYF
TRBJ2-5 | TRBV20-1 | CSVRRYQETQYF
TRBJ2-5 | TRBV3-1 | CASSSSGGAETQYF
TRBJ2-5 | TRBV5-6 | CASSLYRGSQETQYF
TRBJ2-4 | TRBV29-1 | CSVDGGDNIQYF
TRBJ2-1 | TRBV5-6 | CASIVSGSLGNEQFF
TRBJ1-5 | TRBV12-3/TRBV12-4 | CASSLGRDRGNQPQHF
TRBJ2-7 | TRBV10-3 | CAISAEVLGEQYF
TRBJ2-1 | TRBV20-1 | CSARTSGGANEQFF
TRBJ2-7 | TRBV11-1 | CASSPGHTITYEQYF
TRBJ2-1 | TRBV5-1 | CASSLILGLDGSQQFF
TRBJ2-1 | TRBV20-1 | CSASSSGGMNEQFF
TRBJ2-4 | TRBV15 | CATSGPKNIQYF
TRBJ2-5 | TRBV6-5 | CASSYSGSSDFQETQYF
TRBJ2-2 | TRBV6-1 | CASSKGTDVRELFF
TRBJ1-1 | TRBV6-1 | CASKGRRDSLEAFF
TRBJ1-5 | TRBV5-6 | CASSSLGGGQPQHF
TRBJ2-2 | TRBV5-1 | CASSSWQGTGELFF
TRBJ2-3 | TRBV10-3 | CAISVMGTGSTDTQYF
TRBJ2-3 | TRBV12-3/TRBV12-4 | CASSQTSGGENTQYF
TRBJ2-2 | TRBV4-2 | CASSPSGLAGGANTGELFF
TRBJ2-1 | TRBV3-1 | CASSQGIRMDEQFF